This T cell receptor (beta chain) was captured by sequencing in a study of shared clonotypes between healthy human individuals. Clones were sequenced by immunoSEQ multiplex PCR, and TCRdb holds only the in-frame ones, with some missing. This sample has 950,000 to 1,100,000 clones; 75% occur once, and the top ten carry over 1.3%. This CDR3 is built from 16 residues. Trimming removed 0 bases from V and 3 bases from J; junction bases left unmatched: 0. The V gene's germline CDR1 is SGHNT and CDR2 YYREEE (reference sequence). Notes on the study in general: On the whole, naive subsets had larger estimated richness than memory subsets had.

Of note for this clone: Its antigen is still unknown.

The receptor's source is a young man in good health. The rearrangement joins TRBV5-4 to TRBJ2-1; the match to TRBD2 covers 13 bases. The specimen was memory CD4+ T cells sorted from blood. The subset is: CD45RA-negative fraction. The CDR3 here is CASSLGTSGGYNEQFF. The CDR3 bases are TGTGCCAGCAGCTTGGGGACTAGCGGGGGCTACAATGAGCAGTTCTTC.